The 9 T cell receptor beta chains listed next were all sequenced from one sample in a study of early T cells in non-severe SARS-CoV-2 infection. Via MiXCR, TCRdb re-called the 5' RACE reads, giving one row per CDR3 protein. In the table there are about 17,000 distinct CDR3 sequences, more than 5.5% of which are singletons. Sequencing was performed on whole blood, taken at baseline. These receptors originate from an adult who was a healthcare worker with PCR-confirmed SARS-CoV-2 infection or an uninfected control (not recorded which).

This clonotype occurred many times. The chain links TRBV5-1 to TRBJ2-1; possibly TRBD1 for D (6 bases). The CDR3 loop spans 15 amino acids. V lost 0 bases and J 9 bases, leaving 16 bases between the germline ends. Germline assignment: CDR1 SGHRS and CDR2 YFSETQ. The CDR3: CASSLGGGFGSEQFF. CDR3 nucleotide sequence: TGCGCCAGCAGCTTGGGAGGGGGATTTGGGAGTGAGCAGTTCTTC.

The CDR3 nucleotides are TGTGCCTGGAAAGGACTAGCGGATACCTACGAGCAGTACTTC. This encodes CAWKGLADTYEQYF. The genes are TRBV30 and TRBJ2-7; 10 nucleotides line up with TRBD2. Trimming removed 4 bases from V and 2 bases from J; junction bases left unmatched: 5. Germline V gene lookup returns CDR1 GTSNPN and CDR2 SVGIG (reference sequence). This CDR3 has 14 residues. Based on the CDR3 plus reference TRBV30 and TRBJ2-7, the full variable domain is SQTIHQWPATLVQPVGSPLSLECTVEGTSNPNLYWYRQAAGRGLQLLFYSVGIGQISSEVPQNLSASRPQDRQFILSSKKLLLSDSGFYLCAWKGLADTYEQYFGPGTRLTVT.

This clonotype is labeled as medium-sized. V usage is TRBV7-9 and J usage is TRBJ1-4; D is ambiguous. This CDR3 has 16 amino acids. CDR1 is SEHNR, CDR2 FQNEAQ, per germline (reference sequence). The V end was cut by 2 bases, the J end by 3 bases, with 13 bases between. The chain's CDR3 is CASSLTGGLPNEKLFF. The CDR3 DNA is TGTGCCAGCAGCTTAACGGGTGGATTACCTAATGAAAAACTGTTTTTT.

This clonotype was seen a few times. The CDR3 loop is CASSDYNSPLHF. CDR3 nucleotides: TGTGCCAGCAGCGATTATAATTCACCCCTCCACTTT. The chain recombines TRBV27 with TRBJ1-6, with unresolved D. This CDR3 is built from 12 residues. The germline CDR1 and CDR2 sequences are MNHEY and SMNVEV (reference sequence). The V end lost 6 bases, the J end lost 4 bases, and 4 bases lay between the germline ends.

This clonotype was observed many times. The chain couples TRBV7-6 to TRBJ1-1, with a possible D match to TRBD1 (5 bases). Germline assignment: CDR1 SGHVS and CDR2 FNYEAQ. CDR3 length: 16 amino acids. Trimming cost V 1 base and J 4 bases, with 16 bases left between them. In nucleotides, the CDR3 is TGTGCCAGCAGCTTAGGGTTTTTGTGGGGGGGCACTGAAGCTTTCTTT. Protein product: CASSLGFLWGGTEAFF. Using reference TRBV7-6 and TRBJ1-1 for the parts outside the CDR3, the full variable domain is GAGVSQSPRYKVTKRGQDVALRCDPISGHVSLYWYRQALGQGPEFLTYFNYEAQQDKSGLPNDRFSAERPEGSISTLTIQRTEQRDSAMYRCASSLGFLWGGTEAFFGQGTRLTVV.

By share, this clonotype counts as medium-sized (0.01 to 0.1%). This sequence joins TRBV10-1 and TRBJ1-1, with a possible D match to TRBD1 (5 bases). V dropped 0 bases and J dropped 8 bases, with 16 bases sitting between them. This CDR3 spans 15 amino acids. Looked up from germline, CDR1 is WNHNN and CDR2 is SYGVQD (reference sequence). As DNA, the CDR3 is TGCGCCAGCAGTGAGTCGGATGTAGTGACAGCAGAAGCTTTCTTT. This sequence encodes CASSESDVVTAEAFF.

This clonotype has a count of ten or more. The chain has TRBV11-2 and TRBJ2-5, with D hard to call. The CDR3 length is 14 residues. Trimming pared 0 bases from V and 2 bases from J, leaving 7 bases between. The germline V gene has CDR1 SGHAT and CDR2 FQNNGV. This chain's CDR3 is CASSLELLQETQYF. The CDR3 DNA reads as TGTGCCAGCAGCTTAGAGCTACTTCAAGAGACCCAGTACTTC.

This clonotype was recorded a few times. The chain employs TRBV11-2 and TRBJ2-7; D not resolved. The V and J ends lost 4 bases and 3 bases respectively, with 13 bases between them. Germline loops: CDR1 SGHAT, CDR2 FQNNGV. The CDR3 spans 14 residues. DNA of the CDR3: TGTGCCAGCAGCTATACCAATTCGGGCTACGAGCAGTACTTC. Protein: CASSYTNSGYEQYF.

Many counts were recorded for this clonotype. This rearrangement joins TRBV29-1 to TRBJ1-2, with TRBD1 as a possible D gene (5 bases). Germline V gene lookup returns CDR1 SQVTM and CDR2 ANQGSEA. Between the trimmed V and J ends, which lost 4 bases and 8 bases, there was a span of 14 bases. The CDR3 runs to 12 residues. CDR3 sequence (DNA): TGCAGCGTTGGAGGGGAGGGCCGGGGCTACACCTTC. It is translated as CSVGGEGRGYTF.